This TCR beta chain was recorded in a study of lymphopenia after photon versus proton radiotherapy (dated by TCRdb to about 2019). In terms of the full investigation: The study compared the immunological effects of photon versus proton radiation therapy in patients with gastrointestinal tumors who developed high-grade lymphopenia. The cohort comprised roughly 20 patients with gastrointestinal tumors who received either photon or proton therapy and then developed lymphopenia. The goal of the study was to describe how the two radiation modalities differ in their effects on the immune system. Study-wide conclusions, independent of this receptor: Across the cohort, an inverse correlation was found between a larger post-nadir drop in TCR diversity and overall survival time among patients who died. Proton-treated patients stayed relatively stable during treatment, while photon-treated patients lost naive T cells and TCR diversity and gained effector/memory populations. Once the lymphocyte count had reached its nadir, the repertoires of photon-treated patients showed oligoclonal expansion, particularly of CD8+ Temra cells, and this expansion drove the decline in diversity. The survival association was examined only in patients who died, and the authors described better survival with proton therapy as a possibility, not as a demonstrated result.

In the case of this clone: Its antigen specificity is not known. Base qualities are not recorded, but no much larger clone differs from it by a single base.

Library preparation was by the immunoSEQ multiplex PCR assay. Alongside multiparametric flow cytometry, deep sequencing of rearranged TCR beta loci was used to profile the T cell repertoires. In TCRdb, the immuneACCESS table is reduced to in-frame sequences with V and J assigned. These tables do not hold every clone; where another copy was compared, an unresolved V gene accounts for under half, and the others remain unexplained. For this sample there are tens of thousands of clones; 85% appear just once. Over 2% of the sample rests with the top ten. As encoded in the germline V gene (reference sequence), CDR1 is GTSNPN while CDR2 is SVGIG. Relative to germline, V is 0 bases shorter and J is 5 bases shorter, with 8 bases between their ends. The CDR3 runs 12 amino acids, cysteine and phenylalanine included. Only CDR3 DNA remains: 36 bases, in frame from the first base.

The chain was built from TRBV30 and TRBJ2-7; the D region possibly corresponds to TRBD2 (6 bases align). Sample: peripheral blood, taken from a patient treated with photon-based radiotherapy. This TCR was sampled from a man aged 40-50 years with gastric cancer. The nucleotides read TGTGCCTGGAGTGTGAGGGAGGACGAGCAGTACTTC. The encoded protein is CAWSVREDEQYF.